The rows below give T cell receptor beta chains drawn from one sample of a study of shared clonotypes between healthy human individuals. Produced via immunoSEQ multiplex PCR; TCRdb's table is partial and in-frame only. The repertoire holds around 200,000 clones, with 66% as singletons. Specimen: memory CD4+ T cells sorted from blood. These receptors were obtained from a young man in good health. Each CDR3 is given with its conserved first and last residue. The D gene is left open where the match is weak. Not all rows give a size; the values are once, few, many and, for expanded clones, a class.

v_gene	j_gene	abundance	d_gene	CDR3aa	CDR3nt
TRBV7-2	TRBJ2-2	.	TRBD2	CASSLVGGSSLAGELFF	TGTGCCAGCAGCTTAGTCGGGGGGAGTTCGCTTGCCGGGGAGCTGTTTTTT
TRBV6-1	TRBJ2-2	many	.	CASRSQGNTGELFF	TGTGCCAGCAGAAGCCAGGGCAACACCGGGGAGCTGTTTTTT
TRBV5-5	TRBJ1-2	.	.	CASSLGSGFLSYGYTF	TGTGCCAGCAGCTTGGGCTCAGGCTTCCTATCCTATGGCTACACCTTC
TRBV19	TRBJ2-2	few	.	CASSNPNTGELFF	TGTGCCAGTAGTAACCCGAACACCGGGGAGCTGTTTTTT
TRBV4-1	TRBJ2-7	many	TRBD1	CASSQSGTAYSEQYF	TGCGCCAGCAGCCAATCTGGGACAGCTTACTCCGAGCAGTACTTC
TRBV7-9	TRBJ2-2	.	.	CASSTSDSPAGELFF	TGTGCCAGCAGCACCTCCGACAGCCCCGCCGGGGAGCTGTTTTTT
TRBV30	TRBJ2-3	.	.	CALGPSTDTQYF	TGTGCCCTCGGGCCTAGCACAGATACGCAGTATTTT
TRBV10-2	TRBJ2-3	.	.	CASRRTASTDTQYF	TGCGCCAGCAGGCGGACAGCTAGCACAGATACGCAGTATTTT
TRBV28	TRBJ1-2	.	TRBD1	CASRGTGESYGYTF	TGTGCCAGCAGGGGGACAGGGGAGAGTTATGGCTACACCTTC
TRBV7-9	TRBJ2-3	.	.	CASSLEESTDTQYF	TGTGCCAGCAGCTTAGAGGAAAGCACAGATACGCAGTATTTT
TRBV10-2	TRBJ2-5	once	.	CASRVGQETQYF	TGCGCCAGCAGGGTAGGACAAGAGACCCAGTACTTC
TRBV11-2	TRBJ2-2	.	TRBD2	CASSPLAGNTGELFF	TGTGCCAGCAGCCCGCTAGCGGGTAACACCGGGGAGCTGTTTTTT
TRBV28	TRBJ2-7	.	.	CASSAQFGAHSYEQYF	TGTGCCAGCAGTGCCCAGTTTGGGGCGCACTCCTACGAGCAGTACTTC
TRBV9	TRBJ1-1	few	.	CASSVSVGTEAFF	TGTGCCAGCAGCGTCTCAGTTGGAACTGAAGCTTTCTTT
TRBV9	TRBJ1-4	.	TRBD1	CASSLGQGARREKLFF	TGTGCCAGCAGCTTGGGACAGGGGGCGAGACGAGAAAAACTGTTTTTT
TRBV5-6	TRBJ2-2	.	TRBD2	CASSLAWTSGTGELFF	TGTGCCAGCAGCTTGGCCTGGACTAGCGGGACCGGGGAGCTGTTTTTT
TRBV5-4	TRBJ1-1	once	.	CASSLDLRDTEAFF	TGTGCCAGCAGCTTGGACCTCAGGGACACTGAAGCTTTCTTT
TRBV14	TRBJ2-1	.	.	CASSSTSRARPYNEQFF	TGTGCCAGCAGTTCGACATCCCGGGCGCGGCCATACAATGAGCAGTTCTTC
TRBV2	TRBJ1-1	.	.	CASRKGTNTEAFF	TGTGCCAGCCGAAAGGGCACGAACACTGAAGCTTTCTTT
TRBV5-1	TRBJ2-5	.	TRBD2	CASSLSGYQETQYF	TGCGCCAGCAGCCTTAGCGGGTACCAAGAGACCCAGTACTTC
TRBV7-9	TRBJ2-1	.	.	CASSPTGREGYNEQFF	TGTGCCAGCAGCCCTACGGGCAGGGAAGGATACAATGAGCAGTTCTTC
TRBV29-1	TRBJ2-7	.	TRBD2	CSVRGTSAYEQYF	TGCAGCGTTCGAGGGACTAGTGCCTACGAGCAGTACTTC
TRBV6-1	TRBJ2-5	.	TRBD2	CASSERLGGRAKIQETQYF	TGTGCCAGCAGTGAAAGGTTAGGCGGGAGGGCTAAGATACAAGAGACCCAGTACTTC
TRBV19	TRBJ1-5	few	TRBD1	CASSKTGAMDQPQHF	TGTGCCAGTAGTAAAACAGGGGCGATGGATCAGCCCCAGCATTTT
TRBV7-6	TRBJ2-4	few	.	CASSLAGGRGYGTKNIQYF	TGTGCCAGCAGCTTAGCGGGGGGCAGGGGATATGGAACCAAAAACATTCAGTACTTC
TRBV6-1	TRBJ1-5	.	.	CASSEYQSGAGSQPQHF	TGTGCCAGCAGTGAATATCAATCGGGGGCAGGGAGTCAGCCCCAGCATTTT
TRBV9	TRBJ1-4	.	.	CASSGPRAAEKLFF	TGTGCCAGCAGCGGCCCCAGGGCGGCTGAAAAACTGTTTTTT
TRBV6-1	TRBJ1-1	many	.	CASSEVRGSNTEAFF	TGTGCCAGCAGTGAAGTAAGGGGTTCGAACACTGAAGCTTTCTTT
TRBV19	TRBJ2-3	few	TRBD1	CASSIGGQVRDTQYF	TGTGCCAGTAGTATAGGAGGACAGGTTCGAGATACGCAGTATTTT
TRBV11-1	TRBJ1-2	.	TRBD1	CASSLLAGQHYGYTF	TGTGCCAGCAGCTTGCTTGCGGGACAGCACTATGGCTACACCTTC
TRBV7-2	TRBJ2-6	.	TRBD1	CASSLQGAGANVLTF	TGTGCCAGCAGCCTACAGGGGGCTGGGGCCAACGTCCTGACTTTC
TRBV7-3	TRBJ2-1	once	.	CASSLKGRGSYNEQFF	TGTGCCAGCAGCTTAAAAGGAAGGGGCTCCTACAATGAGCAGTTCTTC
TRBV10-3	TRBJ1-5	.	.	CAISESRGAQSNQPQHF	TGTGCCATCAGTGAGTCAAGGGGGGCGCAAAGCAATCAGCCCCAGCATTTT
TRBV5-4	TRBJ2-7	.	TRBD1	CASSWDRGPYEQYF	TGTGCCAGCAGCTGGGACAGGGGGCCGTACGAGCAGTACTTC
TRBV19	TRBJ1-3	.	TRBD1	CASARGGVGNTIYF	TGTGCCAGTGCTAGAGGGGGCGTTGGAAACACCATATATTTT
TRBV19	TRBJ2-2	.	.	CASSTRDTQTGELFF	TGTGCCAGTAGTACCCGGGACACACAAACCGGGGAGCTGTTTTTT
TRBV7-6	TRBJ1-5	many	.	CASSKTVDQPQHF	TGTGCCAGCAGCAAGACAGTGGATCAGCCCCAGCATTTT
TRBV29-1	TRBJ2-7	once	TRBD2	CSVGRLAGDEQYF	TGCAGCGTTGGGAGACTAGCTGGGGACGAGCAGTACTTC
TRBV5-6	TRBJ2-5	.	TRBD2	CASSLEFGTSGRRETQYF	TGTGCCAGCAGCTTGGAATTCGGGACTAGCGGGAGAAGAGAGACCCAGTACTTC
TRBV9	TRBJ2-3	.	TRBD1	CASSVQGEWTDTQYF	TGTGCCAGCAGCGTACAGGGGGAATGGACAGATACGCAGTATTTT
TRBV11-2	TRBJ2-3	many	.	CASSLEGGSTDTQYF	TGTGCCAGCAGCTTAGAAGGAGGGAGCACAGATACGCAGTATTTT